A selection of T cell receptor beta chains follows, all from one sample in a study of blood T cell repertoires in COVID-19. Generated by immunoSEQ multiplex PCR, the TCRdb table keeps only in-frame clones and is missing some. The sample holds approximately 220,000 clones; around 85% are singletons and the top ten take approximately 19%. Input material: PBMCs or T cells enriched from blood (not recorded which). Receptor source: a man aged 40-49 years who had recovered from COVID-19. Each CDR3 is given with its conserved first and last residue. The D gene is left open where the match is weak. Size tells how often a clone was seen (once, few, many) or the class of an expanded clone, and some rows leave it out.

TRBJ2-1 | - | TRBD1 | TRBV29-1 | CSGRTGYDEQFF | TGCAGCGGTAGGACAGGGTATGATGAGCAGTTCTTC
TRBJ1-1 | - | TRBD1 | TRBV19 | CASSIGDRGRGTEAFF | TGTGCCAGTAGTATAGGGGACAGGGGGCGAGGCACTGAAGCTTTCTTT
TRBJ2-5 | - | TRBD2 | TRBV4-2 | CASSQDSASGETQYF | TGTGCCAGCAGCCAAGATTCGGCTAGCGGGGAGACCCAGTACTTC
TRBJ1-5 | - | TRBD1 | TRBV19 | CASSVTGSNQPQHF | TGTGCCAGTAGTGTGACAGGGAGCAATCAGCCCCAGCATTTT
TRBJ2-3 | few | TRBD2 | TRBV5-4 | CASSSRTSGRGGGTDTQYF | TGTGCCAGCAGCTCCCGGACTAGCGGGAGAGGGGGGGGCACAGATACGCAGTATTTT
TRBJ2-7 | - | - | TRBV30 | CAWSARNTYEQYF | TGTGCCTGGAGTGCCAGGAACACCTACGAGCAGTACTTC
TRBJ1-5 | - | - | TRBV29-1 | CSVEAGNRLSF | TGCAGCGTTGAAGCGGGTAACCGTCTTAGTTTT
TRBJ1-1 | - | - | TRBV9 | CASSPGGGRGTEAFF | TGTGCCAGCAGCCCCGGTGGGGGCAGAGGGACTGAAGCTTTCTTT
TRBJ1-4 | - | - | TRBV28 | CASSETGTTNEKLFF | TGTGCCAGCAGTGAAACAGGGACAACTAATGAAAAACTGTTTTTT
TRBJ2-1 | many | - | TRBV6-4 | CASSEGIASDEQFF | TGTGCCAGCAGTGAGGGAATAGCTAGCGATGAGCAGTTCTTC
TRBJ2-1 | - | - | TRBV19 | CASSGRDLAFNEQFF | TGTGCCAGTAGTGGCCGGGACTTAGCGTTCAATGAGCAGTTCTTC
TRBJ1-5 | few | TRBD1 | TRBV7-8 | CASSLSDRANQPQHF | TGTGCCAGCAGCTTATCGGACAGGGCCAATCAGCCCCAGCATTTT
TRBJ2-2 | - | - | TRBV7-3 | CASSLGATEGELFF | TGTGCCAGCAGCTTAGGGGCAACCGAGGGGGAGCTGTTTTTT
TRBJ2-3 | - | - | TRBV16 | CASSQSRGPSVPSGNTQYF | TGTGCCAGCAGCCAATCGAGAGGTCCGTCCGTGCCGTCCGGCAATACGCAGTATTTT
TRBJ2-3 | - | TRBD2 | TRBV2 | CASSEASGSGTDTQYF | TGTGCCAGCAGTGAGGCTAGCGGGTCGGGCACAGATACGCAGTATTTT
TRBJ2-7 | once | TRBD2 | TRBV9 | CASSRLAGVYEQYF | TGTGCCAGCAGCAGATTAGCGGGAGTCTACGAGCAGTACTTC
TRBJ2-7 | once | - | TRBV7-9 | CASSRDTTYEQYF | TGTGCCAGCAGCCGCGACACAACCTACGAGCAGTACTTC
TRBJ1-1 | - | - | TRBV5-1 | CASSLLFGGNTEAFF | TGCGCCAGCAGCTTGCTGTTCGGGGGGAACACTGAAGCTTTCTTT
TRBJ1-1 | - | - | TRBV7-8 | CASSIGPEGTEAFF | TGTGCCAGCAGCATAGGACCAGAGGGCACTGAAGCTTTCTTT
TRBJ2-7 | - | TRBD2 | TRBV4-1 | CASSQLPGLASYEQYF | TGCGCCAGCAGCCAACTGCCGGGACTAGCCTCTTACGAGCAGTACTTC
TRBJ1-6 | - | TRBD1 | TRBV18 | CASSTQGVNSPLHF | TGTGCCAGCTCCACACAGGGGGTAAACTCACCCCTCCACTTT